The table lists the clone carrying this T cell receptor (beta chain) with a few counts. The CDR3 is 15 amino acids. Germline V lookup: CDR1 SGDLS, CDR2 YYNGEE. V was pared by 0 bases and J by 10 bases, with 5 bases of the junction left unmatched. The data were taken from a study of T cells after yellow fever vaccination. Using its own MiXCR run on the 5' RACE reads, TCRdb lists one record per CDR3 protein. This sample has 250,000 to 300,000 distinct CDR3 sequences, with roughly 5% found just once. The material was CD4+ T cells sorted from PBMCs, obtained on the day of the yellow fever booster vaccination. The sequence derives from a man in his late teens or twenties who received the YFV17D yellow fever vaccine. The gene calls are TRBV9 and TRBJ2-1; 12 bases are shared with TRBD1. CDR3: CASSVVGTGGGEQFF. The CDR3 DNA is TGTGCCAGCAGCGTAGTAGGGACAGGGGGCGGAGAGCAGTTCTTC.